A single sample is the source of the 25 T cell receptor beta chains below, sequenced in a study of T-cell reconstitution after alpha-beta-depleted transplantation in children. Preparation of the TCRbeta library involved a method that used unique molecular identifiers. TCRdb reprocessed the PCR reads via MiXCR and lists one record per CDR3 protein. The sample lists about 540,000 distinct CDR3 sequences, around 16% occurring once. This material consisted of PBMCs from the stem cell graft donor, taken from the stem cell graft. These receptors all come from a human donor who donated a stem cell graft to a child with acute lymphoblastic leukemia.

This clonotype was detected only a few times. The rearrangement uses TRBV7-9 and TRBJ2-5; no clear D gene. V lost 5 bases, J lost 2 bases, and 9 bases lay in between. The CDR3 has 13 amino acids. Germline V CDR1 and CDR2: SEHNR, FQNEAQ (reference sequence). The CDR3 DNA sequence: TGTGCCAGCAGCCGAGACTGGCAAGAGACCCAGTACTTC. Translation: CASSRDWQETQYF.

This clonotype was observed a few times. The rearrangement joins TRBV20-1 to TRBJ1-4, with a tentative D call TRBD1 (6 bases). Germline-derived CDR1 and CDR2 are DFQATT and SNEGSKA (reference sequence). The CDR3 runs 15 residues. The ends were cut back, 0 bases at V and 3 bases at J, with 11 bases in the middle. The CDR3 reads CSARDMGAANEKLFF. The DNA of the CDR3 is TGCAGTGCTAGAGACATGGGGGCGGCTAATGAAAAACTGTTTTTT.

This chain uses TRBV7-2 with TRBJ1-4; TRBD1 might be the D (6 bases). Trimming removed 5 bases at V and 4 bases at J, with 14 bases between. From germline, CDR1 is SGHTA and CDR2 FQGNSA. CDR3 length equals 15 residues. The CDR3 bases are TGTGCCAGCAGCCTCGGGGGGGGGCTTAATGAAAAACTGTTTTTT. It is translated as CASSLGGGLNEKLFF. Using reference TRBV7-2 and TRBJ1-4 for the parts outside the CDR3, the full variable domain is GAGVSQSPSNKVTEKGKDVELRCDPISGHTALYWYRQSLGQGLEFLIYFQGNSAPDKSGLPSDRFSAERTGGSVSTLTIQRTQQEDSAVYLCASSLGGGLNEKLFFGSGTQLSVL.

This clonotype was seen more than once but under ten times. This chain links TRBV20-1 with TRBJ2-7; 9 nucleotides agree with TRBD1. The trim removed 1 base at V and 7 bases at J, leaving 11 bases unmatched. This CDR3 is 15 amino acids long. The germline CDR1 and CDR2 sequences are DFQATT and SNEGSKA (reference sequence). For the CDR3, the DNA is TGCAGTGCTAGAGGGGACAGGGTGCGTGGGGGGGAGCAGTACTTC. Protein product: CSARGDRVRGGEQYF.

This clonotype was seen a handful of times. The chain employs TRBV11-2 and TRBJ2-3, with TRBD2 identical over 8 bases. The CDR3 length is 12 residues. In germline, CDR1 is SGHAT, CDR2 FQNNGV. V shed 7 bases and J 12 bases; nucleotides not matched to a gene: 9. CDR3 sequence: CASNLNGRAQYF. The CDR3 coding sequence is TGTGCCAGCAACCTCAACGGGAGGGCCCAGTATTTT.

The CDR3 sequence is CAWSVDNSYEQYF. DNA for the CDR3: TGTGCCTGGAGTGTGGACAACTCCTACGAGCAGTACTTC. The chain couples TRBV30 to TRBJ2-7, with D maybe TRBD1 (5 bases). The CDR3 contains 13 residues. Trimming pared 0 bases from V and 0 bases from J, leaving 6 bases between. Germline CDR1 reads GTSNPN; CDR2 reads SVGIG (reference sequence).

This clonotype appeared a few times. The chain links TRBV11-1 to TRBJ2-1, with 11 bases fitting TRBD2. The CDR3 covers 19 residues. Germline V CDR1 and CDR2: SGHAT, FQDESV (reference sequence). V was pared by 0 bases and J by 0 bases, with 7 bases of the junction left unmatched. The CDR3 here is CASSLAGLAGGSSYNEQFF. The CDR3 nucleotides read TGTGCCAGCAGCTTAGCGGGGCTAGCGGGAGGCAGCTCCTACAATGAGCAGTTCTTC.

This clonotype turned up a few times. The chain couples TRBV7-9 to TRBJ1-4, with a tentative D call TRBD1 (5 bases). V dropped 6 bases and J dropped 8 bases, with 16 bases sitting between them. The CDR3 is 14 residues long. The germline V gene encodes CDR1 SEHNR and CDR2 FQNEAQ (reference sequence). The CDR3 nucleotides are TGTGCCAGCAGATTATCAGGGAGAGGCGAAAAACTGTTTTTT. Protein: CASRLSGRGEKLFF.

This clonotype showed up just a few times. This rearrangement joins TRBV29-1 to TRBJ2-7; TRBD2 is a possible D gene (7 bases). The CDR3 contains 13 residues. The germline CDR1 and CDR2 sequences are SQVTM and ANQGSEA. Trimming pared 4 bases from V and 4 bases from J, leaving 14 bases between. In nucleotides, the CDR3 is TGCAGCGTTGTGGCCGGGGGGCGGTACGAGCAGTACTTC. Encoded protein: CSVVAGGRYEQYF.

This clonotype was found a few times. V is TRBV10-3 and J is TRBJ2-1, with 8 bases that match TRBD2. This CDR3 is built from 15 residues. The V gene end was trimmed by 2 bases and the J gene end by 8 bases; junction bases not matched to a gene: 8. Germline lookup yields CDR1 ENHRY and CDR2 SYGVKD. The CDR3 sequence is CAISEVSGSGDEQFF. CDR3 bases: TGTGCCATCAGTGAGGTGAGCGGGAGCGGTGATGAGCAGTTCTTC.

This clonotype was observed a handful of times. V usage is TRBV20-1 and J usage is TRBJ2-3; 8 nucleotides line up with TRBD2. The ends lost 0 bases at V and 1 base at J; junction bases unmatched: 6. This CDR3 has 16 amino acids. The germline V gene has CDR1 DFQATT and CDR2 SNEGSKA (reference sequence). DNA of the CDR3: TGCAGTGCTAGAGATTGGCGGGAGGACCGCACAGATACGCAGTATTTT. It encodes CSARDWREDRTDTQYF.

The chain uses TRBV7-3 and TRBJ2-1, with 12 positions matching TRBD2. The J segment lost 6 bases and the V segment lost 4 bases, leaving 4 bases of the junction unmatched. From germline, CDR1 is SGHTA and CDR2 FQGTGA. This CDR3 is built from 15 residues. The CDR3 DNA reads as TGTGCCAGCAGCTGGCTAGCGGGAGGGTTCAATGAGCAGTTCTTC. Amino acid sequence: CASSWLAGGFNEQFF.

This chain links TRBV30 with TRBJ2-1; D possibly corresponds to TRBD2 (5 bases). The V gene lost 4 bases and the J gene lost 1 base, with 14 bases spanning the gap. The germline CDR1 and CDR2 sequences are GTSNPN and SVGIG (reference sequence). This CDR3 is 15 amino acids long. CDR3 DNA: TGTGCCTGGACCGACGCCAGCGGATCCTACAATGAGCAGTTCTTC. Its translation: CAWTDASGSYNEQFF.

This clonotype was seen only a few times. The chain has TRBV20-1 and TRBJ2-7; TRBD2 aligns across 14 bases. The CDR3 is 19 residues long. J gave up 2 bases and V 0 bases, and 12 bases lay outside the gene matches. Germline V gene data show CDR1 as DFQATT and CDR2 as SNEGSKA (reference sequence). CDR3 loop: CSARDPMGTSGREAYEQYF. The CDR3 DNA is TGCAGTGCTAGAGATCCAATGGGGACTAGCGGGAGAGAAGCCTACGAGCAGTACTTC.

The CDR3 sequence: CATGRTVLNTGELFF. The CDR3 DNA reads TGTGCCACCGGACGGACCGTACTAAACACCGGGGAGCTGTTTTTT. The genes are TRBV24-1 and TRBJ2-2; no firm D call. The CDR3 consists of 15 residues. Trimming shortened V by 9 bases and J by 2 bases, and 15 bases separated the two germline ends. Germline CDR1 is KGHDR and CDR2 is SFDVKD.

Here the CDR3 DNA reads TGTGCCAGCAGTTTAGAGGGGTCCGTCGAGCAGTACTTC. Its protein product is CASSLEGSVEQYF. J is TRBJ2-7 and V is TRBV12-3 or TRBV12-4, with D possibly matching TRBD1 (5 bases). Trimming took off 1 base at V and 6 bases at J, with 10 bases between the two ends. The CDR3 sequence is 13 residues long.

This clonotype was detected a few times. This chain uses TRBV27 with TRBJ2-3; 7 bases agree with TRBD2. Germline V gene data show CDR1 as MNHEY and CDR2 as SMNVEV (reference sequence). This CDR3 is built from 16 residues. V was clipped by 4 bases and J by 6 bases; unmatched bases: 13. DNA of the CDR3: TGTGCCAGCAGTTCAATAGCGGGTGGGCGTGGGGATACGCAGTATTTT. Encoded protein: CASSSIAGGRGDTQYF.

The gene calls are TRBV4-1 and TRBJ2-7, with 8 bases matching TRBD2. The germline gives CDR1 MGHRA, CDR2 YSYEKL. V dropped 4 bases and J dropped 2; count of bases not matched to a gene: 1. CDR3 length: 13 residues. This CDR3 is CASSPTSAYEQYF. The CDR3 nucleotides read TGCGCCAGCAGCCCGACTAGCGCCTACGAGCAGTACTTC.

The chain combines TRBV6-4 with TRBJ2-3, with 8 bases matching TRBD2. The J segment lost 6 bases and the V segment lost 2 bases, leaving 7 bases of the junction unmatched. The CDR3 extends over 15 amino acids. Germline CDR1 reads MRHNA; CDR2 reads SNTAGT. The CDR3, as DNA: TGTGCCAGCAGTGACCGGTCTAGCGGGTCGGATACGCAGTATTTT. Its translation is CASSDRSSGSDTQYF.

The V call is TRBV20-1, the J call TRBJ2-2, with 8 bases identical to TRBD1. The V and J ends lost 4 bases and 4 bases, in that order; junction bases with no gene match: 8. This CDR3 is 15 amino acids long. The germline CDR1 and CDR2 sequences are DFQATT and SNEGSKA (reference sequence). Here the CDR3 DNA reads TGCAGTGCTACCAGGGGGCTCTTAGGCACCGGGGAGCTGTTTTTT. Its translation is CSATRGLLGTGELFF.

A few counts support this clonotype. The J gene is TRBJ2-1, the V gene TRBV4-1; either TRBD1 or TRBD2 may supply D (6 bases each). The CDR3 runs to 14 residues. The V end was cut by 1 base, the J end by 7 bases, with 11 bases between. The germline gives CDR1 MGHRA, CDR2 YSYEKL. DNA of the CDR3: TGCGCCAGCAGCCAAGTCGGGGGCCGGAATGAGCAGTTCTTC. This sequence encodes CASSQVGGRNEQFF.

This clonotype was seen many times. V usage is TRBV6-5 and J usage is TRBJ2-1; weak D call: TRBD1 (5 bases). Germline CDR1 is MNHEY and CDR2 is SVGAGI. V dropped 5 bases and J dropped 10 bases, with 12 bases sitting between them. This CDR3 contains 12 residues. CDR3: CASSKTAVEQFF. In DNA, the CDR3 is TGTGCCAGCAGTAAGACAGCTGTCGAGCAGTTCTTC.

This clonotype showed up just a few times. The chain is built from TRBV7-6 and TRBJ2-7, with D unresolved. The V end lost 5 bases, the J end lost 5 bases, and 7 bases lay between the germline ends. The CDR3 spans 11 residues. The germline CDR1 and CDR2 sequences are SGHVS and FNYEAQ. DNA for the CDR3: TGTGCCAGCAGCATTGCGAACGAGCAGTACTTC. It is translated as CASSIANEQYF.

At least ten counts were recorded for this clonotype. The chain combines TRBV7-9 with TRBJ2-3; D is possibly TRBD2 (5 bases). V lost 1 base to trimming and J lost 2 bases, with 13 bases between them. The CDR3 consists of 16 residues. Germline assignment: CDR1 SEHNR and CDR2 FQNEAQ (reference sequence). The CDR3 DNA follows: TGTGCCAGCAGCTTAGACCTGCGGGTGCCCACAGATACGCAGTATTTT. It specifies CASSLDLRVPTDTQYF.

The chain combines TRBV5-8 with TRBJ1-1; D gene uncertain. The V and J ends lost 1 base and 4 bases respectively, with 8 bases between them. CDR3 length: 13 residues. Germline loops: CDR1 SGHTS, CDR2 YDEGEE. The CDR3 sequence: CASSLFGSTEAFF. Written as DNA, the CDR3 is TGTGCCAGCAGCTTGTTTGGGTCCACTGAAGCTTTCTTT.